The present TCR beta chain was sequenced within a study of shared clonotypes between healthy human individuals. Findings of the study overall: The naive CD4 repertoires of several donors were compared, and approximately 5.3% of clonotypes were shared.

Regarding this clone: Antigen unknown.

Each replicate PCR on the sorted subsets used roughly 200 ng DNA (around 30,000 T cell genomes). The table came from immunoSEQ multiplex PCR; TCRdb's copy has only in-frame clones and leaves some out. Of 1,100,000 or so clones in the sample, around 78% were seen once. The CDR3 extends over 12 amino acids. Germline V gene sequence: CDR1 SNHLY, CDR2 FYNNEI. Trimming took off 3 bases at V and 6 bases at J, with 8 bases between the two ends. This chain links TRBV2 with TRBJ1-2; D possibly corresponds to TRBD1 (5 bases). This TCR came from a man younger than 35 in good health. Some clones in this sample may be carry-over from other donors' samples. The specimen was memory CD4+ T cells from PBMCs. Stated subset: CD45RA-negative fraction. The CDR3, as DNA: TGTGCCAGCAGTGAGGGGCCGAATGGCTACACCTTC. The encoded protein is CASSEGPNGYTF. The full variable domain, completed using reference TRBV2 and TRBJ1-2, is EPEVTQTPSHQVTQMGQEVILRCVPISNHLYFYWYRQILGQKVEFLVSFYNNEISEKSEIFDDQFSVERPDGSNFTLKIRSTKLEDSAMYFCASSEGPNGYTFGSGTRLTVV.